These 5 T cell receptor beta chains share one sample of origin, sequenced in a study of cytomegalovirus exposure and HLA in healthy donors. 13 Jbeta primers and 60 Vbeta primers were used for the PCR. The table came from immunoSEQ multiplex PCR; TCRdb's copy has only in-frame clones and leaves some out. The sample includes some 140,000 clones, around 79% seen only once; the top ten take around 3%. The specimen sequenced was PBMCs. These receptors were collected from a female donor in good health and CMV-seronegative.

In DNA form, the CDR3 reads TGTGCCAGCAGCTTCGGGGGGGCAGAAAACACCATATATTTT. Translating gives CASSFGGAENTIYF. The rearrangement uses TRBV7-9 and TRBJ1-3; a weak D match, TRBD1 (6 bases). Germline V gene lookup returns CDR1 SEHNR and CDR2 FQNEAQ (reference sequence). CDR3 length: 14 residues. With 3 bases removed from V and 6 bases from J, the gap between germline ends came to 12 bases. Full variable domain (remainder filled in from reference TRBV7-9 and TRBJ1-3): DTGVSQNPRHKITKRGQNVTFRCDPISEHNRLYWYRQTLGQGPEFLTYFQNEAQLEKSRLLSDRFSAERPKGSFSTLEIQRTEQGDSAMYLCASSFGGAENTIYFGEGSWLTVV.

The CDR3 DNA reads as TGTGCCAGCAGTGAAATCGGGGGATCGGGTGAAGCTTTCTTT. Translated: CASSEIGGSGEAFF. The chain employs TRBV6-1 and TRBJ1-1, with D maybe TRBD1 (5 bases). V was clipped by 2 bases and J by 7 bases, with 14 bases between them. CDR1 and CDR2 from the germline V gene are MNHNS and SASEGT. This CDR3 spans 14 amino acids.

This clone turned up a few times. The chain links TRBV27 to TRBJ1-1; possible D gene TRBD1, 5 bases. Germline CDR1 and CDR2: MNHEY and SMNVEV (reference sequence). V was cut by 4 bases and J by 6 bases, with 9 bases left in between. The CDR3 consists of 12 residues. The CDR3 DNA sequence: TGTGCCAGCAGTTGGGTAGGGGCTGAAGCTTTCTTT. Its translation: CASSWVGAEAFF.

V usage is TRBV14 and J usage is TRBJ2-7; 11 bases line up with TRBD2. J was trimmed by 7 bases and V by 1 base; bases with no gene match: 6. Germline CDR1 and CDR2: SGHDN and FVKESK. The CDR3 has 15 amino acids. CDR3 sequence (DNA): TGTGCCAGCAGCCAAGCACTAGCGGGAGAAGGGGAGCAGTACTTC. It codes for CASSQALAGEGEQYF.

The V call is TRBV27, the J call TRBJ1-2; TRBD1 aligns across 8 bases. Per germline, CDR1 MNHEY and CDR2 SMNVEV (reference sequence). Trimming cost V 2 bases and J 7 bases; bases outside gene matches: 12. The CDR3 runs 16 residues. The CDR3 reads CASSLERQGAMGGYTF. CDR3 nucleotide sequence: TGTGCCAGCAGTTTAGAGCGGCAGGGGGCGATGGGTGGCTACACCTTC.